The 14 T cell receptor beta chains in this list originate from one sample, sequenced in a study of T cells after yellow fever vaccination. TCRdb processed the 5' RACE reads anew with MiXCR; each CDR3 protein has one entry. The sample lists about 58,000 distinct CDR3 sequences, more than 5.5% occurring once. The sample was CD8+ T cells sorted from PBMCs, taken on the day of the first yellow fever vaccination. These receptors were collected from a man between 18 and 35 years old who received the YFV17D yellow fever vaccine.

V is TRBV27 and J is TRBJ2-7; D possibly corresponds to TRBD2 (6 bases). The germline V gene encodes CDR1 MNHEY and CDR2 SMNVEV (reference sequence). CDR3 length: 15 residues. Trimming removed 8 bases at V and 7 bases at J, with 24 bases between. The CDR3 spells CASRRGGTASREQYV. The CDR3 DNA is TGTGCCAGCCGCCGGGGCGGGACCGCTAGTAGGGAGCAGTACGTC.

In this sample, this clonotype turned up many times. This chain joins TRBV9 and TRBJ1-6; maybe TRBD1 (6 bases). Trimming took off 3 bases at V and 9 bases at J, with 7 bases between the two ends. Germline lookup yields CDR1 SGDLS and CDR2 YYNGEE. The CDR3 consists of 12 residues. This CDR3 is CASSGGGSPLHF. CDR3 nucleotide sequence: TGTGCCAGCAGCGGAGGGGGTTCACCCCTCCACTTT.

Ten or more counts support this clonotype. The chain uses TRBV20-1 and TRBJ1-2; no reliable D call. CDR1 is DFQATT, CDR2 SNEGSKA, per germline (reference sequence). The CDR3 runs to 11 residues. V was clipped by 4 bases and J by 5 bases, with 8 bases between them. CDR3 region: CSATGEYGYTF. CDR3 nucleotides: TGCAGTGCTACAGGAGAGTATGGCTACACCTTC.

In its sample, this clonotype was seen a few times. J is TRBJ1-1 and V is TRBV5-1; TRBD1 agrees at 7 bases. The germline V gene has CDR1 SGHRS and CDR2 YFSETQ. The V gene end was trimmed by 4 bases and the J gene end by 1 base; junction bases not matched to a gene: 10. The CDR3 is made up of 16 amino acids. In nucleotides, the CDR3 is TGCGCCAGCAGCCTCTTCGGGACAGCTGGGAACACTGAAGCTTTCTTT. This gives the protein CASSLFGTAGNTEAFF.

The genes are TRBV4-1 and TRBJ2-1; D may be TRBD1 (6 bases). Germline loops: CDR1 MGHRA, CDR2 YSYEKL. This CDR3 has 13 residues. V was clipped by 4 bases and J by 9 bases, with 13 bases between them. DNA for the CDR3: TGCGCCAGCAGCCCCTCACAGGGACGTGAGCAGTTCTTC. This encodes CASSPSQGREQFF.

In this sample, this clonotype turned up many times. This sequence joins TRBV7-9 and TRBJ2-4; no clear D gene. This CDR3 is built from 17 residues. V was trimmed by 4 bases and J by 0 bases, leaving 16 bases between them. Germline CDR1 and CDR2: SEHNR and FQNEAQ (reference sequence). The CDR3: CASSSAAPPLAKNIQYF. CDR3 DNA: TGTGCCAGCAGCTCCGCGGCTCCCCCTCTAGCCAAAAACATTCAGTACTTC.

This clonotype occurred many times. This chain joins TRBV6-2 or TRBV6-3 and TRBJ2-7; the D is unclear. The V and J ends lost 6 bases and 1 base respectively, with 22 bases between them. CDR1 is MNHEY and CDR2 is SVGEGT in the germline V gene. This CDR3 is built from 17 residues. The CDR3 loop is CASSPRRNMLESYEQYV. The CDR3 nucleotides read TGTGCCAGCAGCCCCCGACGTAATATGTTGGAGTCCTACGAGCAGTACGTC.

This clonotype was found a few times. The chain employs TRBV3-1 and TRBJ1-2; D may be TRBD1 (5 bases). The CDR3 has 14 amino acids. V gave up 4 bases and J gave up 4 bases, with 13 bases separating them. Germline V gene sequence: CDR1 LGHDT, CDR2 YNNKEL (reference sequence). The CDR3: CASSLIRQPYGYTF. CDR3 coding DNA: TGTGCCAGCAGCCTAATAAGACAGCCCTATGGCTACACCTTC.

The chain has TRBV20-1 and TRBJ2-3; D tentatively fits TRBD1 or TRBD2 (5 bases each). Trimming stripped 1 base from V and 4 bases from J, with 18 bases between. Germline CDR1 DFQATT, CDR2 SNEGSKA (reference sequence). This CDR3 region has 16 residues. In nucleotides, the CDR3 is TGCAGTGCTAGAGCCCTCGGGACCCCCCGCGCAGATACGCAGTATTTT. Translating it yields CSARALGTPRADTQYF.

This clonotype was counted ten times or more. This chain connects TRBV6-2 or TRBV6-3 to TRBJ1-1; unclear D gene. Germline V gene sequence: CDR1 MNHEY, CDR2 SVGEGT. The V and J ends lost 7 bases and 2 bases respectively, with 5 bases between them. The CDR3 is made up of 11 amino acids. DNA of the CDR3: TGTGCCAGCATGGTAAACACTGAAGCTTTCTTT. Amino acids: CASMVNTEAFF.

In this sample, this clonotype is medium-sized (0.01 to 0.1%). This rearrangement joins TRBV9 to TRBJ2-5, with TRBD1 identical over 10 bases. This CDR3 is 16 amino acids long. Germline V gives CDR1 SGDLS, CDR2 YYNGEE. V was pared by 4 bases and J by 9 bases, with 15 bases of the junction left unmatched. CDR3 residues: CASSPGQGFLTEAQYF. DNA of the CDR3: TGTGCCAGCAGCCCGGGACAGGGGTTTCTTACCGAGGCCCAGTACTTC.

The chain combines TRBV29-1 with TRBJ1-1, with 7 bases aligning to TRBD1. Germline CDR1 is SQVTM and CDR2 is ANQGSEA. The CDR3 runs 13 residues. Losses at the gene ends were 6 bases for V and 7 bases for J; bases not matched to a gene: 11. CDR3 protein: CSVPGPRQGEAFF. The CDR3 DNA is TGCAGCGTCCCGGGACCCCGACAGGGTGAAGCTTTCTTT.

The DNA of the CDR3 is TGTGCCAGCAGTTACTCTGCTGCCGGGGAGCTGTTTTTT. Its protein product is CASSYSAAGELFF. V usage is TRBV6-5 and J usage is TRBJ2-2; the D is unclear. V dropped 0 bases and J dropped 6 bases, with 5 bases sitting between them. Per germline, CDR1 MNHEY and CDR2 SVGAGI. The CDR3 is 13 residues long.

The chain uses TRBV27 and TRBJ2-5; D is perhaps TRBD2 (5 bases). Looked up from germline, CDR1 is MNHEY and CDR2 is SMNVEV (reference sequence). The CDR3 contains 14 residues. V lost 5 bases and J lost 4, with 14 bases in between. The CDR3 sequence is CASSMDWSGETQYF. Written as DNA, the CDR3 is TGTGCCAGCAGTATGGACTGGTCGGGAGAGACCCAGTACTTC.